What follows are 20 T cell receptor beta chains derived from one specimen sequenced in a study of blood T cell repertoires in COVID-19. Clones were sequenced by immunoSEQ multiplex PCR, and TCRdb holds only the in-frame ones, with some missing. The sample consists of tens of thousands of clones, less than 85% of them appearing once. The specimen sequenced was peripheral blood. These receptors all stem from a man between 45 and 60 years old with active COVID-19.

The V and J genes are TRBV10-1 and TRBJ2-1; 8 positions match TRBD2. Germline V CDR1 and CDR2: WNHNN, SYGVQD (reference sequence). The CDR3 loop spans 15 amino acids. V lost 3 bases, J lost 3 bases, and 4 bases stayed unmatched. The CDR3 loop reads CASSDDGGVYNEQFF. The CDR3 nucleotides are TGCGCCAGCAGTGACGACGGGGGGGTCTACAATGAGCAGTTCTTC.

The chain is built from TRBV4-3 and TRBJ1-1; D is possibly TRBD1 (6 bases). V shed 0 bases and J shed 5 bases, with 16 bases lying between them. This CDR3 is 16 amino acids long. Germline CDR1 reads LGHNA; CDR2 reads YSLEER. The CDR3 region is CASSQDLLGAGTEAFF. The CDR3 DNA reads as TGCGCCAGCAGCCAAGATCTTCTGGGGGCAGGGACTGAAGCTTTCTTT.

The sample holds one count of this clone. The rearrangement uses TRBV11-3 and TRBJ2-1; D is perhaps TRBD2 (6 bases). The germline gives CDR1 SGHNT, CDR2 YENEEA. This CDR3 is 15 amino acids long. V shed 5 bases and J shed 6 bases, with 17 bases lying between them. CDR3 DNA: TGTGCCAGCAGCCCCCGGGGAGCGGGCCTCAATGAGCAGTTCTTC. It specifies CASSPRGAGLNEQFF.

V usage is TRBV18 and J usage is TRBJ1-4; possibly TRBD1 for D (6 bases). The ends were cut back, 3 bases at V and 5 bases at J, with 16 bases in the middle. The CDR3 is made up of 16 amino acids. Per the germline V gene, CDR1 is KGHSH and CDR2 is LQKENI. CDR3 sequence reads: CASSPLRNRANEKLFF. CDR3 DNA: TGTGCCAGCTCACCCCTGAGGAACAGGGCAAATGAAAAACTGTTTTTT.

The V gene is TRBV15, the J gene TRBJ1-3, with 7 nucleotides matching TRBD1. CDR1 is LNHNV and CDR2 is YYDKDF in the germline V gene (reference sequence). CDR3 length equals 15 residues. Trimming took 5 bases from V and 8 from J; bases not matched to a gene: 12. For the CDR3, the DNA is TGTGCCACCAGCGCCAGAGGGGGCGAGCACGACACCATATATTTT. Translation gives CATSARGGEHDTIYF.

The rearrangement joins TRBV7-6 to TRBJ2-7; 10 nucleotides agree with TRBD1. The CDR3 extends over 16 amino acids. J gave up 6 bases and V 5 bases, and 13 bases lay outside the gene matches. Per the germline V gene, CDR1 is SGHVS and CDR2 is FNYEAQ. CDR3 region: CASSPRQGASPGEQYF. DNA of the CDR3: TGTGCCAGCAGCCCCAGACAGGGGGCCTCCCCGGGCGAGCAGTACTTC.

V is TRBV6-6 and J is TRBJ2-3, with 10 nucleotides matching TRBD2. The V gene end was trimmed by 5 bases and the J gene end by 0 bases; junction bases not matched to a gene: 11. The germline V gene encodes CDR1 MNHNY and CDR2 SVGAGI (reference sequence). The CDR3 sequence is 18 residues long. For the CDR3, the DNA is TGTGCCAGCAGTCCTCCCCTCACTAGCGGGGCTAGCACAGATACGCAGTATTTT. Protein: CASSPPLTSGASTDTQYF.

The genes are TRBV11-2 and TRBJ1-1; D not certain. CDR3 size: 14 residues. From germline, CDR1 is SGHAT and CDR2 FQNNGV. Trimming removed 0 bases at V and 10 bases at J, with 15 bases between. Here the CDR3 reads CASSLDSPNTGAFF. The CDR3 nucleotides are TGTGCCAGCAGCTTAGATAGCCCCAACACGGGAGCTTTCTTT. Together with reference TRBV11-2 and TRBJ1-1, the CDR3 gives the full variable domain: EAGVAQSPRYKIIEKRQSVAFWCNPISGHATLYWYQQILGQGPKLLIQFQNNGVVDDSQLPKDRFSAERLKGVDSTLKIQPAKLEDSAVYLCASSLDSPNTGAFFGQGTRLTVV.

The chain couples TRBV5-1 to TRBJ2-2, with a possible D match to TRBD2 (5 bases). Germline V gene lookup returns CDR1 SGHRS and CDR2 YFSETQ. Trimming cost V 3 bases and J 3 bases, with 9 bases left between them. The length of the CDR3 is 14 residues. Here the CDR3 reads CASSSRAYTGELFF. In nucleotides, the CDR3 is TGCGCCAGCAGCTCGAGGGCCTACACCGGGGAGCTGTTTTTT. Supplemented by reference TRBV5-1 and TRBJ2-2, the full variable domain reads KAGVTQTPRYLIKTRGQQVTLSCSPISGHRSVSWYQQTPGQGLQFLFEYFSETQRNKGNFPGRFSGRQFSNSRSEMNVSTLELGDSALYLCASSSRAYTGELFFGEGSRLTVL.

The chain recombines TRBV7-9 with TRBJ2-6; D might be TRBD1 (6 bases). This CDR3 is 16 amino acids long. Trimming shortened V by 5 bases and J by 2 bases, and 13 bases separated the two germline ends. Germline CDR1 SEHNR, CDR2 FQNEAQ (reference sequence). CDR3 nucleotide sequence: TGTGCCAGCAGCCCAAACAGGGTCACTGGGGCCAACGTCCTGACTTTC. Translating it yields CASSPNRVTGANVLTF.

V usage is TRBV18 and J usage is TRBJ2-1, with a possible D match to TRBD2 (6 bases). The CDR3 has 14 residues. Germline V gene sequence: CDR1 KGHSH, CDR2 LQKENI. V lost 2 bases to trimming and J lost 14 bases, with 19 bases between them. The CDR3 is CASSPGGLLLVEFF. The CDR3 region has the DNA TGTGCCAGCTCACCAGGGGGACTCCTCCTTGTAGAGTTCTTC.

V gene TRBV28 combines with J gene TRBJ1-4; D possibly corresponds to TRBD1 (5 bases). The V gene lost 2 bases and the J gene lost 2 bases, with 9 bases spanning the gap. The CDR3 runs 15 residues. Germline V gene sequence: CDR1 MDHEN, CDR2 SYDVKM. CDR3 bases: TGTGCCAGCAGTTTAAACGGGGGGACTAATGAAAAACTGTTTTTT. Translation gives CASSLNGGTNEKLFF.

This chain links TRBV13 with TRBJ1-2, with D tentatively TRBD1 (5 bases). Per the germline V gene, CDR1 is PRHDT and CDR2 is FYEKMQ (reference sequence). The CDR3 length is 14 residues. The germline V and J ends were trimmed by 0 bases and 2 bases, with 7 bases remaining between them. The CDR3 reads CASSLGAGNYGYTF. The CDR3, as DNA: TGTGCCAGCAGCTTAGGGGCAGGGAACTATGGCTACACCTTC.

V usage is TRBV27 and J usage is TRBJ2-7, with a weak D call TRBD1 (6 bases). CDR3 length: 14 residues. Germline loops: CDR1 MNHEY, CDR2 SMNVEV (reference sequence). With 8 bases removed from V and 4 bases from J, the gap between germline ends came to 18 bases. The CDR3 DNA follows: TGTGCCAGCCGCCCGAGGGGGAATAGGTACGAGCAGTACTTC. Amino acid sequence: CASRPRGNRYEQYF.

The chain recombines TRBV18 with TRBJ1-6; TRBD1 is a possible D gene (5 bases). Trimming left V 3 bases short and J 7 bases short, with 10 bases between. The CDR3 runs 14 residues. Germline assignment: CDR1 KGHSH and CDR2 LQKENI. CDR3 sequence reads: CASSPGGLNSPLHF. The CDR3 DNA is TGTGCCAGCTCACCGGGGGGTCTGAATTCACCCCTCCACTTT.

This chain uses TRBV28 with TRBJ2-7, with D possibly matching TRBD1 (5 bases). This CDR3 spans 13 amino acids. Germline V gives CDR1 MDHEN, CDR2 SYDVKM. V was cut by 1 base and J by 4 bases, with 8 bases left in between. This CDR3 is CASSLLTAYEQYF. The CDR3 DNA is TGTGCCAGCAGTTTATTGACAGCGTACGAGCAGTACTTC.

CDR3 nucleotide sequence: TGCGCCAGCAGCCAACAAGAGTCCACCGGGGAGCTGTTTTTT. Its protein is CASSQQESTGELFF. The chain joins TRBV4-3 to TRBJ2-2; D remains unclear. In germline, CDR1 is LGHNA, CDR2 YSLEER. The ends were cut back, 2 bases at V and 4 bases at J, with 8 bases in the middle. The CDR3 runs to 14 residues.

The V gene is TRBV25-1, the J gene TRBJ1-4, with D maybe TRBD1 (5 bases). This CDR3 spans 14 amino acids. Trimming pared 4 bases from V and 7 bases from J, leaving 13 bases between. Germline V gene data show CDR1 as MGHDK and CDR2 as SYGVNS. CDR3 nucleotides: TGTGCCAGCAGTGTCACCGGGGGTTCTGAAAAACTGTTTTTT. Translating gives CASSVTGGSEKLFF.

This chain connects TRBV19 to TRBJ1-2; D might be TRBD1 (6 bases). V shed 0 bases and J shed 4 bases, with 18 bases lying between them. From germline, CDR1 is LNHDA and CDR2 SQIVND (reference sequence). This CDR3 spans 17 amino acids. The DNA for the CDR3 is TGTGCCAGTAGTATAGATTTGGCGGCAGGGGTTAGCTATGGCTACACCTTC. It specifies CASSIDLAAGVSYGYTF. The full variable domain, rest sourced from reference TRBV19 and TRBJ1-2, is DGGITQSPKYLFRKEGQNVTLSCEQNLNHDAMYWYRQDPGQGLRLIYYSQIVNDFQKGDIAEGYSVSREKKESFPLTVTSAQKNPTAFYLCASSIDLAAGVSYGYTFGSGTRLTVV.

The J gene is TRBJ1-1, the V gene TRBV24-1; D possibly corresponds to TRBD1 (6 bases). Germline V CDR1 and CDR2: KGHDR, SFDVKD. The V gene lost 0 bases and the J gene lost 5 bases, with 9 bases spanning the gap. This CDR3 region has 14 residues. In DNA, the CDR3 is TGTGCCACCAGTGATTTGGGCAGGGGAACTGAAGCTTTCTTT. Residues: CATSDLGRGTEAFF.